What follows describes a single TCR beta chain. These data originate in a study of blood T cell repertoires in COVID-19. Data came from immunoSEQ multiplex PCR; TCRdb stores just in-frame clones and leaves some out. The sample yields approximately 300,000 clones, roughly 90% seen once. The length of the CDR3 is 15 residues. The trim removed 1 base at V and 6 bases at J, leaving 4 bases unmatched. Germline assignment: CDR1 SGHVS and CDR2 FNYEAQ. The rearrangement uses TRBV7-6 and TRBJ1-4, with TRBD1 matching 8 bases. The sequence was obtained from a woman under 40 who had been exposed to COVID-19. Source material: PBMCs or T cells enriched from blood (not recorded which). In DNA, the CDR3 is TGTGCCAGCAGCTTAGATCGGACAGGGTATGAAAAACTGTTTTTT. It translates to CASSLDRTGYEKLFF.